This T cell receptor (beta chain) was recorded in a study of early T cells in non-severe SARS-CoV-2 infection. The CDR3 consists of 13 residues. V was cut by 5 bases and J by 17 bases, with 21 bases left in between. The germline CDR1 and CDR2 sequences are SGHTA and FQGTGA. This clonotype was seen at least ten times. Separate cDNA molecules each had unique molecular identifiers attached to them. MiXCR, run by TCRdb on the 5' RACE reads, gives a single entry per CDR3 protein. The data show some 40,000 distinct CDR3 sequences, approximately 12% seen once. The chain has TRBV7-3 and TRBJ1-4; D unclear. This receptor was taken from an adult who was a healthcare worker with PCR-confirmed SARS-CoV-2 infection or an uninfected control (not recorded which). Sequencing was done on a sample of whole blood. Here the CDR3 DNA reads TGTGCCAGCAGCCCTGAGTTGTTCCTCAAATGTTTTTTT. It is translated as CASSPELFLKCFF.